This T cell receptor beta chain was recovered during a study of blood T cell repertoires in COVID-19. The overall study: Samples of COVID-19 (acute and convalescent) were obtained from the United States, Italy and Spain.

The method was immunoSEQ multiplex PCR; TCRdb's version includes in-frame clones alone and lacks a portion of them. The table records 150,000 or so clones, 70% to 90% of them present only once. Trimming took 2 bases from V and 4 from J, leaving 17 bases between them. The CDR3 totals 16 residues. CDR1 SNHLY and CDR2 FYNNEI come from the germline V gene. This clone was seen only once. The chain carries TRBV2 and TRBJ1-2; D ambiguous. This TCR derives from a man aged 35 to 55 who had recovered from COVID-19. Sequencing input: peripheral blood. CDR3 coding DNA: TGTGCCAGCAGTGAATCCCCTCTTAAGTCGGGCTATGGCTACACCTTC. It yields the protein CASSESPLKSGYGYTF.